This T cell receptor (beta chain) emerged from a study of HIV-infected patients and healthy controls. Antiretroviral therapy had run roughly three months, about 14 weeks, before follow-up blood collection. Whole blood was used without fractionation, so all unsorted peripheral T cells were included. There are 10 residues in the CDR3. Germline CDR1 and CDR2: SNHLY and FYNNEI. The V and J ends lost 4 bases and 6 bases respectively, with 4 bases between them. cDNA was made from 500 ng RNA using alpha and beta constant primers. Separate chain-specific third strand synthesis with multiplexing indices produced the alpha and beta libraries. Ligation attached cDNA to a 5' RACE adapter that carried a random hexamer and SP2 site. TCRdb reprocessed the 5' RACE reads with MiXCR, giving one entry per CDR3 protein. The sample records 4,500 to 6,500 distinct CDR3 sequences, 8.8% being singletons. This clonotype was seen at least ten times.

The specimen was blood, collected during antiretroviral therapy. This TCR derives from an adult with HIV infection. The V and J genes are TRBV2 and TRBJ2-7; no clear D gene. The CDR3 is CASSVVEQYF. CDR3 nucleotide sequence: TGTGCCAGCAGTGTAGTCGAGCAGTACTTC. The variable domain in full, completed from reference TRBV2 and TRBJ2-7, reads EPEVTQTPSHQVTQMGQEVILRCVPISNHLYFYWYRQILGQKVEFLVSFYNNEISEKSEIFDDQFSVERPDGSNFTLKIRSTKLEDSAMYFCASSVVEQYFGPGTRLTVT.